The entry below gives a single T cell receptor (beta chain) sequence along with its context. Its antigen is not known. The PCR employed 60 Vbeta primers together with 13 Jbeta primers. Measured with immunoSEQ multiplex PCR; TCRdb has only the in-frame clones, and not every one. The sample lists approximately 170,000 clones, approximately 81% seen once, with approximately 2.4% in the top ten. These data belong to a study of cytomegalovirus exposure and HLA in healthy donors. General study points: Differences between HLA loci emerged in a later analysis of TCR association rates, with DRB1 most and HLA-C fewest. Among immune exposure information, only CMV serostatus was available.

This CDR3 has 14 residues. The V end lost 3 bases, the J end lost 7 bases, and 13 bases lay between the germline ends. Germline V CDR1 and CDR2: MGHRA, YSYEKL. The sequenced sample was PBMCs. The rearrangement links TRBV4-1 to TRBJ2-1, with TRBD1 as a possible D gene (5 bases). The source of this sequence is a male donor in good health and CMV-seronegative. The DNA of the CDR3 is TGCGCCAGCAGCCAGCTATTACAGGTGAATGAGCAGTTCTTC. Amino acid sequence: CASSQLLQVNEQFF.